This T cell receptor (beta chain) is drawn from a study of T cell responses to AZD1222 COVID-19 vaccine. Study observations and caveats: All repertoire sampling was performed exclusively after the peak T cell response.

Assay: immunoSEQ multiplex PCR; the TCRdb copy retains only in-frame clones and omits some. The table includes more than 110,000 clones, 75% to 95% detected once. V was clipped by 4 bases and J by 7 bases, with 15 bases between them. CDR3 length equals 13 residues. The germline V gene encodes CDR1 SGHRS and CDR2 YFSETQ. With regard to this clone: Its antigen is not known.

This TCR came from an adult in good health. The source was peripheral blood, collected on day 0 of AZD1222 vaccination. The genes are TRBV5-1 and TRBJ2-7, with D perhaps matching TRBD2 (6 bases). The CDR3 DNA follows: TGCGCCAGCAGCACGGGACCGGCGGGGGAGCAGTACTTC. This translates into CASSTGPAGEQYF.